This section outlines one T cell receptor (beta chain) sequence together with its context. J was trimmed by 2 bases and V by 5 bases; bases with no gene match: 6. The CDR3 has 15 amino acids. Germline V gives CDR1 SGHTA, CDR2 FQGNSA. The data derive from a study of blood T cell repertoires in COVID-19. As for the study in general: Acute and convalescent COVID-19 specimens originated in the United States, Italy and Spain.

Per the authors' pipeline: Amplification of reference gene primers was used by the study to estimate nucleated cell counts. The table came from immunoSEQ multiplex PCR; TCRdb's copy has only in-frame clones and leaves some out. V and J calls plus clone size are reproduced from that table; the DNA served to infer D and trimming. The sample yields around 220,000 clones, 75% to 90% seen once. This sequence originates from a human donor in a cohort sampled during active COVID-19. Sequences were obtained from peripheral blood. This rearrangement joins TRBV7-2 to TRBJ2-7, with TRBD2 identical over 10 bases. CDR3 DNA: TGTGCCAGCAGCCCCTGGCTAGCGGGGGCCTACGAGCAGTACTTC. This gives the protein CASSPWLAGAYEQYF. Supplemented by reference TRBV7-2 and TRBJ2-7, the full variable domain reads GAGVSQSPSNKVTEKGKDVELRCDPISGHTALYWYRQSLGQGLEFLIYFQGNSAPDKSGLPSDRFSAERTGGSVSTLTIQRTQQEDSAVYLCASSPWLAGAYEQYFGPGTRLTVT.